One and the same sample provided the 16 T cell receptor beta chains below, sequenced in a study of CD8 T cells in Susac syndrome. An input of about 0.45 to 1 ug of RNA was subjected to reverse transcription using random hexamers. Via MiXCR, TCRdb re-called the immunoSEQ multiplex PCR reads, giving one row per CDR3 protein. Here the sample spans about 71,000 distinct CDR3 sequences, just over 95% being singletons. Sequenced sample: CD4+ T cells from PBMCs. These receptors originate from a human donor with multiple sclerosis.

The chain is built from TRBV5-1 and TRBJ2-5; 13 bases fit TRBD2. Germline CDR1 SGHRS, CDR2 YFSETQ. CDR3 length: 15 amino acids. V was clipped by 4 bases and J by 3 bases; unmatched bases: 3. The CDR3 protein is CASSPGLAGKETQYF. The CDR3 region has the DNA TGCGCCAGCAGCCCGGGACTAGCGGGGAAAGAGACCCAGTACTTC.

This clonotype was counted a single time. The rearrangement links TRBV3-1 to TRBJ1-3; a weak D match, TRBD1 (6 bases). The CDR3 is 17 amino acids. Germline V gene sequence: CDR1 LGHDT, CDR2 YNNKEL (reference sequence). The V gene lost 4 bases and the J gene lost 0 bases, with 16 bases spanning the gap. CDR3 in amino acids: CASSPLTGPNSGNTIYF. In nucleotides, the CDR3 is TGTGCCAGCAGCCCTCTGACAGGCCCAAACTCTGGAAACACCATATATTTT.

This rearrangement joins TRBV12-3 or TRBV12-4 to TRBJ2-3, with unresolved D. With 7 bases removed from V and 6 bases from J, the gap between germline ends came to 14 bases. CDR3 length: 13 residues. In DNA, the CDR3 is TGTGCCAGCACTGTTGTTATATGGGATACGCAGTATTTT. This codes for CASTVVIWDTQYF.

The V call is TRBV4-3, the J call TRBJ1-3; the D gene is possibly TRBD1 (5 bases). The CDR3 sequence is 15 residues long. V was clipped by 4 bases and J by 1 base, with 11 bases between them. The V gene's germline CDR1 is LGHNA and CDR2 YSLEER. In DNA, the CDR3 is TGCGCCAGCAGCCCTCGGACATTGTCTGGAAACACCATATATTTT. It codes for CASSPRTLSGNTIYF.

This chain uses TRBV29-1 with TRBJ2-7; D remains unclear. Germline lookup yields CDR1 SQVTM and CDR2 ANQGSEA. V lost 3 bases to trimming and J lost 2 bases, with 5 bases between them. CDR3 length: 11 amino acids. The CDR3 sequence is CSVDTAYEQYF. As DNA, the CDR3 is TGCAGCGTTGATACTGCCTACGAGCAGTACTTC.

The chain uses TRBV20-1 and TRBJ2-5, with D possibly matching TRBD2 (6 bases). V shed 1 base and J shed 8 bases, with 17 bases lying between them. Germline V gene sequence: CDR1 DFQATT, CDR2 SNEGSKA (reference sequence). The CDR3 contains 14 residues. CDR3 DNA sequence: TGCAGTGCTAGAGTACTAGGCGGGGATAGTACCCAGTACTTC. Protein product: CSARVLGGDSTQYF.

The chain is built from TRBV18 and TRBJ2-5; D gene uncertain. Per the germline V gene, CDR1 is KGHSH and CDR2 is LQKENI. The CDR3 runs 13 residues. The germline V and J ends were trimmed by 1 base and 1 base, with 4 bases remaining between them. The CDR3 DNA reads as TGTGCCAGCTCACCACAGGTCCAAGAGACCCAGTACTTC. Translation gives CASSPQVQETQYF.

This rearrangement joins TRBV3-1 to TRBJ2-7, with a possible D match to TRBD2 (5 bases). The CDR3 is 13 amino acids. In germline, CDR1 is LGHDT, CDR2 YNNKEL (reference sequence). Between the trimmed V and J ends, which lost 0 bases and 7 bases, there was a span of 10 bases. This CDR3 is CASSQELRREQYF. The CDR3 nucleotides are TGTGCCAGCAGCCAAGAATTGAGGAGGGAGCAGTACTTC.

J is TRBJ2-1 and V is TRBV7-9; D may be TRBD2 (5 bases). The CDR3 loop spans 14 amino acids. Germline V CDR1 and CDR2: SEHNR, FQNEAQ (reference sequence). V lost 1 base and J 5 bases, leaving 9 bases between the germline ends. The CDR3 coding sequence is TGTGCCAGCAGCTTAGTAGCGAACCACAATGAGCAGTTCTTC. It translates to CASSLVANHNEQFF.

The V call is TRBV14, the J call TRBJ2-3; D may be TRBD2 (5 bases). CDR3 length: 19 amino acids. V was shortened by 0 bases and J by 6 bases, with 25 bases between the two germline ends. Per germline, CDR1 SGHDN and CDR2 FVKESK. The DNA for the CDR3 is TGTGCCAGCAGCCAAGATAGTTCGGGATACACCCAGGAGAGTGATACGCAGTATTTT. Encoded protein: CASSQDSSGYTQESDTQYF.

The CDR3 region has the DNA TGTGCCAGCAGCTTGGTAGGGTTGGGCGGCTACACCTTC. Protein product: CASSLVGLGGYTF. This rearrangement joins TRBV7-8 to TRBJ1-2; unclear D gene. Trimming shortened V by 3 bases and J by 8 bases, and 13 bases separated the two germline ends. Germline CDR1 and CDR2: SGHVS and FQNEAQ. The CDR3 consists of 13 residues.

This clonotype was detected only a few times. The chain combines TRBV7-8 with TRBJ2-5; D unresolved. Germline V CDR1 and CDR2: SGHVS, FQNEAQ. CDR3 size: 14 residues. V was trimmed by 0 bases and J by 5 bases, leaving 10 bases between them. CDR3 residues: CASSLASGRETQYF. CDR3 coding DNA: TGTGCCAGCAGCTTAGCCTCAGGACGGGAGACCCAGTACTTC.

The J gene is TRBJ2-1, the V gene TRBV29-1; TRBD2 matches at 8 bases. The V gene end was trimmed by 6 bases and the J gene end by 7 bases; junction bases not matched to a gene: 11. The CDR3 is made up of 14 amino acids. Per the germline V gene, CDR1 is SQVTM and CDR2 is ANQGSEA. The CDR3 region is CSVHQAVAGNEQFF. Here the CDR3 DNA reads TGCAGCGTACACCAAGCGGTAGCGGGAAATGAGCAGTTCTTC.

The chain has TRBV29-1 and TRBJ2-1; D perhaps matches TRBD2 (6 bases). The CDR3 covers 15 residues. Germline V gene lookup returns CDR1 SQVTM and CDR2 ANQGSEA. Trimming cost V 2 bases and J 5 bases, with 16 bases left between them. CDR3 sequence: CSVERPEGGDNEQFF. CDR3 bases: TGCAGCGTTGAAAGGCCGGAGGGTGGGGACAATGAGCAGTTCTTC.

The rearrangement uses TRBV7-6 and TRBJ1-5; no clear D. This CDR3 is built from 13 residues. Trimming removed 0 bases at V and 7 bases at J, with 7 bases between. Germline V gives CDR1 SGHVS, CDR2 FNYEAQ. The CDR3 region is CASSLAQQQPQHF. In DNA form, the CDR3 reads TGTGCCAGCAGCTTAGCGCAACAGCAGCCCCAGCATTTT. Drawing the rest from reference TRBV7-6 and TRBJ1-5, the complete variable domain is GAGVSQSPRYKVTKRGQDVALRCDPISGHVSLYWYRQALGQGPEFLTYFNYEAQQDKSGLPNDRFSAERPEGSISTLTIQRTEQRDSAMYRCASSLAQQQPQHFGDGTRLSIL.

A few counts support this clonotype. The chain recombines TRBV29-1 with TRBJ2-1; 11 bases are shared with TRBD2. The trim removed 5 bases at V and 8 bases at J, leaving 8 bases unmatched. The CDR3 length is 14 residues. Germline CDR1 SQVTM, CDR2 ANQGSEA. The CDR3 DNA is TGCAGCGTTCGTATAGCGGGGGGGCACCATGAGCAGTTCTTC. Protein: CSVRIAGGHHEQFF.